A selection of T cell receptor beta chains follows, all from one sample in a study of shared clonotypes between healthy human individuals. The table came from immunoSEQ multiplex PCR; TCRdb's copy has only in-frame clones and leaves some out. The repertoire holds under 1,100,000 clones, around 78% seen once, with roughly 0.61% in the top ten. The sample consisted of memory CD4+ T cells from PBMCs. The receptors originated from a man in his late teens or twenties in good health. Some clones in this sample may be carry-over from other donors' samples. The CDR3 runs from the conserved cysteine through the conserved F or W. D genes are given only for firm matches. The listing skips clone size in some rows; elsewhere it reads once, few, many or a size class.

>NA|TRBV15|TRBJ2-1|TRBD2
CATSRVKTSGYNEQFF
TGTGCCACCAGCAGAGTCAAAACTAGCGGTTACAATGAGCAGTTCTTC
>NA|TRBV9|TRBJ2-1|NA
CASSVGGLSYNEQFF
TGTGCCAGCAGCGTAGGAGGTTTATCCTACAATGAGCAGTTCTTC
>few|TRBV6-6|TRBJ2-3|TRBD2
CASRPWGGRSTDTQYF
TGTGCCAGCAGGCCTTGGGGCGGGAGGAGCACAGATACGCAGTATTTT
>NA|TRBV5-1|TRBJ1-6|NA
CASSLGTHNPPLHF
TGCGCCAGCAGCTTAGGGACACATAATCCACCCCTCCACTTT
>NA|TRBV6-6|TRBJ2-7|NA
CASSNRGPYEQYF
TGTGCCAGCAGCAACCGGGGACCTTACGAGCAGTACTTC
>NA|TRBV18|TRBJ2-3|NA
CASSPQVLAGGTDTQYF
TGTGCCAGCTCACCACAAGTACTAGCAGGGGGCACAGATACGCAGTATTTT
>NA|TRBV7-9|TRBJ1-6|NA
CASLNSYYNSPLHF
TGTGCCAGCCTCAACAGCTACTATAATTCACCCCTCCACTTT
>once|TRBV5-1|TRBJ1-2|TRBD1
CASSPGTGYGYTF
TGCGCCAGCAGCCCCGGGACAGGGTATGGCTACACCTTC
>few|TRBV15|TRBJ2-1|TRBD2
CATSRLLREGYNEQFF
TGTGCCACCAGCAGATTGTTGCGGGAGGGATACAATGAGCAGTTCTTC
>NA|TRBV7-2|TRBJ2-5|TRBD1
CASSLASGTGPQETQYF
TGTGCCAGCAGCTTAGCCTCCGGGACAGGTCCTCAAGAGACCCAGTACTTC
>NA|TRBV18|TRBJ1-1|NA
CASSGKGNTEAFF
TGTGCCAGCTCAGGAAAGGGGAACACTGAAGCTTTCTTT
>NA|TRBV27|TRBJ2-1|TRBD2
CASSLQTSGGGREQFF
TGTGCCAGCAGTTTACAGACTAGCGGGGGAGGTAGGGAGCAGTTCTTC
>once|TRBV5-5|TRBJ2-5|NA
CASSAGAGETQYF
TGTGCCAGCAGTGCCGGAGCCGGAGAGACCCAGTACTTC
>NA|TRBV5-1|TRBJ2-7|TRBD2
CASSSLAGGPIEQYF
TGCGCCAGCAGCTCGCTAGCGGGAGGGCCGATCGAGCAGTACTTC
>NA|TRBV9|TRBJ1-2|NA
CASSPYLTDDYGYTF
TGTGCCAGCAGTCCTTACCTGACAGACGACTATGGCTACACCTTC
>NA|TRBV27|TRBJ2-7|NA
CASSLVGLGAYEQYF
TGTGCCAGCAGTTTAGTGGGCCTGGGGGCCTACGAGCAGTACTTC
>NA|TRBV27|TRBJ1-3|NA
CAVHDGNRNTIYF
TGTGCCGTCCACGACGGCAACCGAAACACCATATATTTT
>NA|TRBV9|TRBJ1-2|NA
CASSVATGPGLYTF
TGTGCCAGCAGCGTTGCAACGGGACCGGGGCTCTACACCTTC
>NA|TRBV5-1|TRBJ2-5|NA
CASRRTPPETQYF
TGCGCCAGCAGGAGGACCCCCCCAGAGACCCAGTACTTC
>NA|TRBV11-2|TRBJ2-1|NA
CASRDAGGLSINEQFF
TGTGCCAGCAGGGACGCCGGGGGACTCTCCATCAATGAGCAGTTCTTC
>NA|TRBV2|TRBJ1-3|NA
CASEGDLPRNTIYF
TGTGCCAGCGAGGGGGACCTACCCAGAAACACCATATATTTT
>NA|TRBV6-1|TRBJ2-7|TRBD2
CASNVPTLAGEQYF
TGTGCCAGCAACGTACCAACACTAGCGGGCGAGCAGTACTTC
>NA|TRBV15|TRBJ1-1|TRBD1
CATSRDRTGFGTEAFF
TGTGCCACCAGCAGAGACCGGACAGGGTTCGGGACTGAAGCTTTCTTT
>NA|TRBV19|TRBJ2-6|NA
CASSNGDSGANVLTF
TGTGCCAGTAGTAACGGCGACTCTGGGGCCAACGTCCTGACTTTC
>few|TRBV11-2|TRBJ2-6|NA
CASSGRRANVLTF
TGTGCCAGCAGCGGGCGGAGGGCCAACGTCCTGACTTTC
>NA|TRBV6-1|TRBJ2-3|NA
CASSEGRTASIHTDTQYF
TGTGCCAGCAGTGAAGGACGGACAGCCTCAATCCACACAGATACGCAGTATTTT
>NA|TRBV18|TRBJ2-5|NA
CASSPPLTAQETQYF
TGTGCCAGCTCACCACCGTTGACAGCGCAAGAGACCCAGTACTTC
>NA|TRBV19|TRBJ2-6|NA
CASKDSRSGANVLTF
TGTGCCAGTAAGGACTCCCGCTCTGGGGCCAACGTCCTGACTTTC
>NA|TRBV7-8|TRBJ1-4|NA
CASSPRRTVAGEKLFF
TGTGCCAGCAGCCCGCGCCGGACGGTCGCCGGAGAAAAACTGTTTTTT
>NA|TRBV30|TRBJ2-1|TRBD1
CAWSRDRGPGSYNEQFF
TGTGCCTGGAGCCGGGACAGGGGTCCGGGGTCCTACAATGAGCAGTTCTTC
>NA|TRBV5-1|TRBJ2-5|NA
CASSLTSSQETQYF
TGCGCCAGCAGCCTCACAAGCTCCCAAGAGACCCAGTACTTC
>NA|TRBV7-9|TRBJ2-5|TRBD2
CASSLERGRVEETQYF
TGTGCCAGCAGCTTAGAGCGCGGGAGGGTTGAAGAGACCCAGTACTTC
>NA|TRBV10-3|TRBJ2-1|NA
CAISEVRGGDNEQFF
TGTGCCATCAGTGAGGTCCGGGGAGGTGACAATGAGCAGTTCTTC
>NA|TRBV6-1|TRBJ2-3|NA
CASRVGLGTDTQYF
TGTGCCAGCAGGGTAGGGCTAGGCACAGATACGCAGTATTTT
>NA|TRBV6-1|TRBJ2-7|TRBD1
CASPPDRGARAYF
TGTGCCAGCCCTCCGGACAGGGGGGCCCGTGCGTACTTC
>once|TRBV7-9|TRBJ2-7|NA
CASSPTPGTPLSYEQYF
TGTGCCAGCAGCCCCACCCCCGGGACTCCACTCTCCTACGAGCAGTACTTC
>few|TRBV28|TRBJ1-1|TRBD1
CASSLRGQRAFF
TGTGCCAGCAGTTTGAGGGGACAGAGGGCTTTCTTT
>NA|TRBV19|TRBJ2-7|NA
CISPTTLTGALTYEQYF
TGCATCAGTCCAACGACCTTGACAGGAGCCCTTACCTACGAGCAGTACTTC
>once|TRBV27|TRBJ1-4|TRBD1
CASRLQGASEKLFF
TGTGCCAGCAGACTACAGGGGGCTAGTGAAAAACTGTTTTTT
>NA|TRBV18|TRBJ1-2|NA
CASSPPFEGKGHGYTF
TGTGCCAGCTCACCACCGTTCGAAGGGAAGGGCCATGGCTACACCTTC
>NA|TRBV10-3|TRBJ1-1|NA
CAISESDGFLTEAFF
TGTGCCATCAGTGAGTCGGATGGGTTTTTAACTGAAGCTTTCTTT
>NA|TRBV28|TRBJ2-3|TRBD2
CASSPGTSGRRDTQYF
TGTGCCAGCAGTCCCGGGACTAGCGGGAGGAGAGATACGCAGTATTTT
>few|TRBV10-3|TRBJ2-1|NA
CAISPGLAREQFF
TGTGCCATCAGTCCCGGATTAGCTCGGGAGCAGTTCTTC